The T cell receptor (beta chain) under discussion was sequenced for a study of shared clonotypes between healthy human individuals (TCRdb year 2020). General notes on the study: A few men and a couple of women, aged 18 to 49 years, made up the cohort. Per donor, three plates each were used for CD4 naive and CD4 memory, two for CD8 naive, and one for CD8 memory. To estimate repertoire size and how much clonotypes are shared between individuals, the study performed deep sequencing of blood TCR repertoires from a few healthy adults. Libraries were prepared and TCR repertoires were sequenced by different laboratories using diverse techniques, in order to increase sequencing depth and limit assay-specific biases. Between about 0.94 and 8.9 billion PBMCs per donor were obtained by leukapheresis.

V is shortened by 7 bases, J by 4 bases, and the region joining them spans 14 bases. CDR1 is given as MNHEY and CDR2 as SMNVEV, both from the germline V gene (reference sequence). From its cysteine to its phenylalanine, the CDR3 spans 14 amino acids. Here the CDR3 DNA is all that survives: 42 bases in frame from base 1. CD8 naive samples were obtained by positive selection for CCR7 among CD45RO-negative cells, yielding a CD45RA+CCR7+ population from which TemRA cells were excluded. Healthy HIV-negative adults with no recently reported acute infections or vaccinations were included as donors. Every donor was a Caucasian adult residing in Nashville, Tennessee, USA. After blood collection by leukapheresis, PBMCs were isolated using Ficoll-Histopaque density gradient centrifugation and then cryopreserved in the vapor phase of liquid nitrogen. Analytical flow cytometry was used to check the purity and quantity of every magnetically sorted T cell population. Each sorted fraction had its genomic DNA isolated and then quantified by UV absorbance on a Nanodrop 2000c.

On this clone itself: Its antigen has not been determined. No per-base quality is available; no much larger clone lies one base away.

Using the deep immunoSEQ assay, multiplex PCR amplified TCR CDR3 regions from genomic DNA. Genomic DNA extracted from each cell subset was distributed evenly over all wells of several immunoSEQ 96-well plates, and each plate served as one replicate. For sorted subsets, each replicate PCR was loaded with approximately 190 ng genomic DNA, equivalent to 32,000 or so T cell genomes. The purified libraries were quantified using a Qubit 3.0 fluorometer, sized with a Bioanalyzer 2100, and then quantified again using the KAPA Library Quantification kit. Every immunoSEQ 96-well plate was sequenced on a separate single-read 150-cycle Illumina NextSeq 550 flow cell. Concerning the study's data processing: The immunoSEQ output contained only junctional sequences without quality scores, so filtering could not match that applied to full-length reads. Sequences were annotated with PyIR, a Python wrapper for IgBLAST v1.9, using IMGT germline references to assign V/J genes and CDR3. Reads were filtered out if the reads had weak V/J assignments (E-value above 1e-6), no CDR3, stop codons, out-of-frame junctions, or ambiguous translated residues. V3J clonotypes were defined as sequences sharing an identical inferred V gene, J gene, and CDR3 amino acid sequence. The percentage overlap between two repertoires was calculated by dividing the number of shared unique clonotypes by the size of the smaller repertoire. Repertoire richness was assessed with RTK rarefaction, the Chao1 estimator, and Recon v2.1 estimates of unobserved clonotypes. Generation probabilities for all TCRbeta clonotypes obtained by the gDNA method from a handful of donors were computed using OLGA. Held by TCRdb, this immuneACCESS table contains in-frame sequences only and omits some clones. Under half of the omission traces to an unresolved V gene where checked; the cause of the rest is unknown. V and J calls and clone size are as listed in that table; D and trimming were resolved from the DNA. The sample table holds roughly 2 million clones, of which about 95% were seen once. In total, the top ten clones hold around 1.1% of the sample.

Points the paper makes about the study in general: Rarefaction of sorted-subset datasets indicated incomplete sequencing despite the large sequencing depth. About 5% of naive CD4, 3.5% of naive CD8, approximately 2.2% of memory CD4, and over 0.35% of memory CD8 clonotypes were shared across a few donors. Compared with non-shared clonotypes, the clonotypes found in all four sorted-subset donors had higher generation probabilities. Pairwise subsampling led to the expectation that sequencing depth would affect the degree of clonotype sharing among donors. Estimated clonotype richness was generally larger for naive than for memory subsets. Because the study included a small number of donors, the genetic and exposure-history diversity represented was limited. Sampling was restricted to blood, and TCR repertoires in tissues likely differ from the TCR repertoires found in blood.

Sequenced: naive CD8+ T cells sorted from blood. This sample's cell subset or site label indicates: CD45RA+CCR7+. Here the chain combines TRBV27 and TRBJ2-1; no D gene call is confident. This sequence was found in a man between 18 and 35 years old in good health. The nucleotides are TGTGCCAGCACTATCGGTGGGCCGTACAATGAGCAGTTCTTC. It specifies CASTIGGPYNEQFF.